The rows below give T cell receptor beta chains drawn from one sample of a study of blood T cell repertoires in COVID-19. The assay was immunoSEQ multiplex PCR, and TCRdb's table has in-frame clones only and misses some. The sample includes 300,000 to 350,000 clones, roughly 88% of them seen just once. The sequencing input was peripheral blood. The receptor source for this set is a woman in her 30s with COVID-19, enrolled during active disease. Both conserved end residues are part of each CDR3. A D gene is named only where the DNA matches it firmly. Size tells how often a clone was seen (once, few, many) or the class of an expanded clone, and some rows leave it out.

D	V	size	J	DNA	CDR3
.	TRBV27	.	TRBJ2-1	TGTGCCAGCAGTGACGTACAGAAAATTTCCTACAATGAGCAGTTCTTC	CASSDVQKISYNEQFF
TRBD1	TRBV5-1	.	TRBJ2-1	TGCGCCAGCAGCCTTACCGGGACAGGGTTCGATGAGCAGTTCTTC	CASSLTGTGFDEQFF
.	TRBV6-6	.	TRBJ1-2	TGTGCCAGCAGTTATTCCCAGTATGGCTACACCTTC	CASSYSQYGYTF
TRBD1	TRBV5-6	.	TRBJ2-7	TGTGCCAGCAGCACAGGGGGCTATTACGAGCAGTACTTC	CASSTGGYYEQYF
.	TRBV27	.	TRBJ2-1	TGTGCCAGCAGTGAAGACAGCATCTTCAATGAGCAGTTCTTC	CASSEDSIFNEQFF
TRBD2	TRBV6-5	.	TRBJ2-2	TGTGCCAGCAGTTATGGCGGGGGTGGCGGGGAGCTGTTTTTT	CASSYGGGGGELFF
.	TRBV19	.	TRBJ1-5	TGTGCCAGTAGTATAGATCTTCAGCCCCAGCATTTT	CASSIDLQPQHF
.	TRBV10-3	.	TRBJ2-5	TGTGCCACAGCCGGGACTCGCGGAGAGACCCAGTACTTC	CATAGTRGETQYF
.	TRBV5-1	.	TRBJ1-5	TGCGCCAGCAGCCCGACGGACACTAGCAATCAGCCCCAGCATTTT	CASSPTDTSNQPQHF
.	TRBV11-3	.	TRBJ2-2	TGTGCCAGCAGCCTATCGTCCACCGGGGAGCTGTTTTTT	CASSLSSTGELFF
.	TRBV28	.	TRBJ1-2	TGTGCCAGCAGTTCCGGCTATGGCTACACCTTC	CASSSGYGYTF
TRBD1	TRBV5-4	few	TRBJ1-3	TGTGCCAGCAGCTTGGAACCAGGGGGAAATTCTGGAAACACCATATATTTT	CASSLEPGGNSGNTIYF
TRBD2	TRBV6-5	few	TRBJ2-3	TGTGCCAGCAGTTACGGGCTAGCGGGAGCAGATACGCAGTATTTT	CASSYGLAGADTQYF
TRBD2	TRBV4-2	.	TRBJ2-1	TGTGCCAGCAGCCATGCGGAGGGAGCGGGAGGGGGCTACAATGAGCAGTTCTTC	CASSHAEGAGGGYNEQFF
TRBD2	TRBV7-2	.	TRBJ2-1	TGTGCCAGCAGCTTAGCGCGGGGGGACAATGAGCAGTTCTTC	CASSLARGDNEQFF
TRBD1	TRBV30	.	TRBJ1-1	TGTGCCTGGAGTGTAACCCACAGGGGGAACACTGAAGCTTTCTTT	CAWSVTHRGNTEAFF
TRBD2	TRBV2	.	TRBJ2-1	TGTGCCAGCAGGGAGCGGGAGGGTTTCAATGAGCAGTTCTTC	CASREREGFNEQFF
.	TRBV9	.	TRBJ1-2	TGTGCCAGCAGCCTACAGGGAAACTATGGCTACACCTTC	CASSLQGNYGYTF
.	TRBV30	.	TRBJ2-1	TGTGCCTGGAGATTTCCGGGACCCCGGGAGGAGCAGTTCTTC	CAWRFPGPREEQFF
.	TRBV25-1	.	TRBJ1-1	TGTGCTACCGCCAATCGAGGGACTGAAGCTTTCTTT	CATANRGTEAFF
.	TRBV5-5	.	TRBJ1-1	TGTGCCAGCAGTTCGGGACTCACGAACACTGAAGCTTTCTTT	CASSSGLTNTEAFF
.	TRBV19	.	TRBJ2-4	TGTGCCAGTAGTATGGCTAGTAGCATTCAGTACTTC	CASSMASSIQYF
TRBD1	TRBV19	.	TRBJ2-7	TGTGCCAGTAGTGATACAGGGGTTTCCTACGAGCAGTACTTC	CASSDTGVSYEQYF
TRBD2	TRBV27	once	TRBJ2-7	TGTGCCAGCAGTTACGGGGGGAGCATCAACTACGAGCAGTACTTC	CASSYGGSINYEQYF
.	TRBV3-1/TRBV3-2	.	TRBJ1-5	TGTGCCAGCAGCCAATCGAGGGTCAATCAGCCCCAGCATTTT	CASSQSRVNQPQHF
.	TRBV5-1	few	TRBJ1-4	TGCGCCAGCAGCTTGAGGGGCACAAATGAAAAACTGTTTTTT	CASSLRGTNEKLFF
TRBD1	TRBV30	.	TRBJ1-2	TGTGCCTGGAACACAGGGACAGCCGCTAACTATGGCTACACCTTC	CAWNTGTAANYGYTF
.	TRBV6-5	.	TRBJ1-5	TGTGCCAGCAGTTCCGAGTCGGGATATAGCAATCAGCCCCAGCATTTT	CASSSESGYSNQPQHF
TRBD1	TRBV5-1	.	TRBJ1-2	TGCGCCAGCAGCTCGGGACAGATTTCTAGCTACACCTTC	CASSSGQISSYTF
TRBD1	TRBV5-1	.	TRBJ2-7	TGCGCCAGCAGCAGACAGGGTGATTCCTACGAGCAGTACTTC	CASSRQGDSYEQYF
.	TRBV19	.	TRBJ1-5	TGTGCCAGTAGTACCGACAGGTCCCAATTCGGGAATCAGCCCCAGCATTTT	CASSTDRSQFGNQPQHF
.	TRBV4-2	.	TRBJ2-3	TGTGCCAGCAGCCAAGATTTGGGGGGAGCCGGCACAGATACGCAGTATTTT	CASSQDLGGAGTDTQYF